The source of this T cell receptor (beta chain) is a study of radiotherapy plus CTLA-4 blockade in lung cancer. Across the study: Of the patients, about 20% showed objective responses and about 30% attained disease control.

Produced via immunoSEQ multiplex PCR; TCRdb's table is partial and in-frame only. The sample lists roughly 30,000 clones; approximately 82% were seen once. V trimming: 2 bases; J trimming: 6 bases; junction bases outside the gene matches: 7. The germline CDR1 and CDR2 sequences are SGDLS and YYNGEE. This CDR3 is 15 amino acids long. Study results and limitations: How blood T cell clones changed early, along with interferon-beta, reportedly forecast response best. Tumor-derived TCR clones expanded in blood after radiotherapy plus ipilimumab.

It was focal radiation plus CTLA-4 blockade with ipilimumab that patients with chemo-refractory metastatic non-small-cell lung cancer received. As for this clone: Its specificity is not known.

This chain uses TRBV9 with TRBJ1-1; 10 positions agree with TRBD1. The sample in question was peripheral blood, obtained from a patient treated with radiotherapy plus ipilimumab. The receptor's source is a human donor with non-small cell lung cancer who had stable disease on radiotherapy plus ipilimumab. The CDR3 protein is CASSVSGQGVSEAFF. DNA of the CDR3: TGTGCCAGCAGCGTCAGTGGACAGGGGGTTTCTGAAGCTTTCTTT. Variable domain in full (rest from reference TRBV9 and TRBJ1-1): DSGVTQTPKHLITATGQRVTLRCSPRSGDLSVYWYQQSLDQGLQFLIQYYNGEERAKGNILERFSAQQFPDLHSELNLSSLELGDSALYFCASSVSGQGVSEAFFGQGTRLTVV.